This T cell receptor (beta chain) was captured in a study of T cell responses to AZD1222 COVID-19 vaccine. Assay used: immunoSEQ multiplex PCR; TCRdb lists only in-frame clones, some missing. The sample shows 95,000 to 150,000 clones, less than 95% of them seen only once. General observations from the study: A rise in Spike-specific TCR breadth and depth followed two AZD1222 doses. Donors in the cohort were predominantly white British and more often female, and clonal diversity was possibly underestimated.

To note about this clone: Its antigen is currently unknown.

The CDR3 contains 14 residues. V lost 3 bases to trimming and J lost 5 bases, with 12 bases between them. The V gene's germline CDR1 is KGHDR and CDR2 SFDVKD. V and J are TRBV24-1 and TRBJ2-5; maybe TRBD1 (7 bases). The sample in question was peripheral blood, obtained on day 0 of MenACWY control vaccination. This sequence was found in an adult in good health. The CDR3 here is CATSDMTGRETQYF. CDR3 coding DNA: TGTGCCACCAGTGATATGACAGGGAGGGAGACCCAGTACTTC.